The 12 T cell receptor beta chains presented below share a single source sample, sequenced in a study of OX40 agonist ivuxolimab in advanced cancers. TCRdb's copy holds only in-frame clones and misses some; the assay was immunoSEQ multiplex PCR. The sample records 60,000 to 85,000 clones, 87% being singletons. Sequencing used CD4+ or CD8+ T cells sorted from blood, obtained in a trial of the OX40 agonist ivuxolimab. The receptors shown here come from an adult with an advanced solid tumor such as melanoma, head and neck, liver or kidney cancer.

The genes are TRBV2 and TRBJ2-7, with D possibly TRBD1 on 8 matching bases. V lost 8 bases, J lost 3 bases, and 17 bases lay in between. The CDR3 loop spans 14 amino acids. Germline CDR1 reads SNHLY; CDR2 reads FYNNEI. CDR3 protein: CASLERDRYYEQYF. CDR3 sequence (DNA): TGTGCCAGCCTCGAGCGGGACAGGTACTACGAGCAGTACTTC.

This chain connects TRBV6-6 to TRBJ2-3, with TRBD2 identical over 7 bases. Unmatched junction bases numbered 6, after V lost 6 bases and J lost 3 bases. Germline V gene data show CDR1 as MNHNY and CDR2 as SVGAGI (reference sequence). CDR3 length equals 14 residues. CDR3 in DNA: TGTGCCAGCAGGAGCGGGGATAGGACAGATACGCAGTATTTT. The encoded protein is CASRSGDRTDTQYF.

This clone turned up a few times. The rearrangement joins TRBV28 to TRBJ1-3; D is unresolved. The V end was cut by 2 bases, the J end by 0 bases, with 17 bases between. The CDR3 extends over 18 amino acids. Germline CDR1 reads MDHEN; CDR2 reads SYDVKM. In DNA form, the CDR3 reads TGTGCCAGCAGTTTACTCAACAAGGACGGTAGCTCTGGAAACACCATATATTTT. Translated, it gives CASSLLNKDGSSGNTIYF. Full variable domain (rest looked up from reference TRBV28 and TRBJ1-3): DVKVTQSSRYLVKRTGEKVFLECVQDMDHENMFWYRQDPGLGLRLIYFSYDVKMKEKGDIPEGYSVSREKKERFSLILESASTNQTSMYLCASSLLNKDGSSGNTIYFGEGSWLTVV.

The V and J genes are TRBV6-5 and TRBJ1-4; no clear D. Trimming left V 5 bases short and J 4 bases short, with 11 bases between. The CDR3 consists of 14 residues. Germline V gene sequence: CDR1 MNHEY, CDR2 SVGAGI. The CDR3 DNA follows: TGTGCCAGCAGTGCTAGACAATATAATGAAAAACTGTTTTTT. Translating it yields CASSARQYNEKLFF.

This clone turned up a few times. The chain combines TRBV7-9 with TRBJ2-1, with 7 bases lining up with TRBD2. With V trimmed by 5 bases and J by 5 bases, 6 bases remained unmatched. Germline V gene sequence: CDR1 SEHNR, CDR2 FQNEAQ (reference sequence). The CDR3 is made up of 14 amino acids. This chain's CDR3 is CASSVSGTNNEQFF. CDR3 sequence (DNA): TGTGCCAGCAGCGTCAGCGGGACGAACAATGAGCAGTTCTTC. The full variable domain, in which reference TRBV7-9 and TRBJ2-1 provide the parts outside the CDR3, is DTGVSQNPRHKITKRGQNVTFRCDPISEHNRLYWYRQTLGQGPEFLTYFQNEAQLEKSRLLSDRFSAERPKGSFSTLEIQRTEQGDSAMYLCASSVSGTNNEQFFGPGTRLTVL.

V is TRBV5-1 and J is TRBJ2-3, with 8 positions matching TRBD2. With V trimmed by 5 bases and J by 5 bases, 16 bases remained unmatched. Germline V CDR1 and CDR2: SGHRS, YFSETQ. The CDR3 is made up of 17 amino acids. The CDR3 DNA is TGCGCCAGCAGTCCGGGCGGGGGAACTAGCGGCAGAGATACGCAGTATTTT. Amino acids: CASSPGGGTSGRDTQYF.

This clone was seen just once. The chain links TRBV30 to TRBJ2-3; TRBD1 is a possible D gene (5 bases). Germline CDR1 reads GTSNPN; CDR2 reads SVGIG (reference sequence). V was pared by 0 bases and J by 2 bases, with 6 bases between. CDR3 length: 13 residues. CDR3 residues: CAWSVQVTDTQYF. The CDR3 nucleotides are TGTGCCTGGAGTGTACAGGTCACAGATACGCAGTATTTT.

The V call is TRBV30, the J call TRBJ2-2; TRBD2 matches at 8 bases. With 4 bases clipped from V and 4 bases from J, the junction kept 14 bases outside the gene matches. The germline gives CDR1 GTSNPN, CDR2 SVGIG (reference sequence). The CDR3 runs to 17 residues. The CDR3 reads CAWTRSRLASGTGELFF. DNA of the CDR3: TGTGCCTGGACGAGATCCAGACTAGCGAGCGGCACCGGGGAGCTGTTTTTT.

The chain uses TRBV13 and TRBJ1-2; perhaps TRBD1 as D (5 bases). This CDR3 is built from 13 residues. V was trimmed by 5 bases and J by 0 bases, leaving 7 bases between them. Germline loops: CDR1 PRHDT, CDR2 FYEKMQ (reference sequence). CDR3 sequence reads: CASSRGANYGYTF. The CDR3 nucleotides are TGTGCCAGCAGCCGGGGGGCTAACTATGGCTACACCTTC.

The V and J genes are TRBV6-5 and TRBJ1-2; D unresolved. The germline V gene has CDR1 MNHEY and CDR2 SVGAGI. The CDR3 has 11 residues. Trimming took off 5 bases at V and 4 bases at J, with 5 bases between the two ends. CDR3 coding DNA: TGTGCCAGCAGTCTTGGCTATGGCTACACCTTC. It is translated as CASSLGYGYTF.

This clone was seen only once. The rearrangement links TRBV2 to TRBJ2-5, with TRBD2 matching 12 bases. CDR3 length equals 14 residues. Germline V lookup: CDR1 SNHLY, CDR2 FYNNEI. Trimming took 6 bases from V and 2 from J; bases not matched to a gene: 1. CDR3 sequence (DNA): TGTGCCAGCAGACTAGCGGGGGGTCAAGAGACCCAGTACTTC. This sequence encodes CASRLAGGQETQYF. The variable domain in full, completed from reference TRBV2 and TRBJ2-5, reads EPEVTQTPSHQVTQMGQEVILRCVPISNHLYFYWYRQILGQKVEFLVSFYNNEISEKSEIFDDQFSVERPDGSNFTLKIRSTKLEDSAMYFCASRLAGGQETQYFGPGTRLLVL.

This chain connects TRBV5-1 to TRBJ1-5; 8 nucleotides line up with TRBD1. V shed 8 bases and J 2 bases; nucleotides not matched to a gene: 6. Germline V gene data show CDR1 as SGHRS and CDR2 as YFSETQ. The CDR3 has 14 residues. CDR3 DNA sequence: TGCGCCAGTAGACAGGGGCCGGGCAATCAGCCCCAGCATTTT. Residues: CASRQGPGNQPQHF.